The T cell receptor (beta chain) described here comes from a study of blood T cell repertoires in COVID-19. V gave up 3 bases and J gave up 5 bases, with 13 bases separating them. The CDR3 loop spans 14 amino acids. From germline, CDR1 is MNHEY and CDR2 SMNVEV (reference sequence). TCRdb's table, derived via immunoSEQ multiplex PCR, lists solely in-frame clones and lacks some. This sample has about 320,000 clones, with approximately 81% found just once. Participants spanned ages roughly 18 to 95 years and resided in about two dozen US areas. The sequence came from a woman aged 25-40 years who had been exposed to COVID-19. The rearrangement joins TRBV27 to TRBJ1-1; D gene ambiguous. The sequencing sample was made of PBMCs or T cells enriched from blood (not recorded which). Here the CDR3 reads CASSFNTRVTEAFF. The CDR3 DNA sequence: TGTGCCAGCAGTTTTAATACTCGGGTGACTGAAGCTTTCTTT.